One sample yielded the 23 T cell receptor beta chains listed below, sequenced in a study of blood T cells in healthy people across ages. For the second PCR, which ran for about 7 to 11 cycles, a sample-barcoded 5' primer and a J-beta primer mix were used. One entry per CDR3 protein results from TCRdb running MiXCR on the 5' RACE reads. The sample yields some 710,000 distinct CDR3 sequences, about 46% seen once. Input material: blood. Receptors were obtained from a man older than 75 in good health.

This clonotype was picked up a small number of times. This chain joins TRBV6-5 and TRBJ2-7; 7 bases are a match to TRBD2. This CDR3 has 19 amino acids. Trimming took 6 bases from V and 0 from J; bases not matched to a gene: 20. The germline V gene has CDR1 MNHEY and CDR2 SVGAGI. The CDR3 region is CASRSLSHGLGVSSYEQYF. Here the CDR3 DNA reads TGTGCCAGCAGGTCTCTGAGCCACGGACTAGGGGTGAGCTCCTACGAGCAGTACTTC.

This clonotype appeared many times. The CDR3 sequence is CATSEAAVVETQYF. As DNA, the CDR3 is TGTGCCACCAGTGAGGCAGCCGTCGTGGAGACCCAGTACTTC. V gene TRBV24-1 combines with J gene TRBJ2-5; no reliable D call. CDR3 size: 14 residues. Germline CDR1 reads KGHDR; CDR2 reads SFDVKD. Trimming took 4 bases from V and 5 from J, leaving 13 bases between them.

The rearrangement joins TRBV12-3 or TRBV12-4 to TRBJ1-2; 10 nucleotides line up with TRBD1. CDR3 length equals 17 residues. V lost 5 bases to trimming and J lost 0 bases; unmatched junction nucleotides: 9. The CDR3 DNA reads TGTGCCAGCAGTCAGAGGACAGGGGGAGGTACTAACTATGGCTACACCTTC. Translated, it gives CASSQRTGGGTNYGYTF.

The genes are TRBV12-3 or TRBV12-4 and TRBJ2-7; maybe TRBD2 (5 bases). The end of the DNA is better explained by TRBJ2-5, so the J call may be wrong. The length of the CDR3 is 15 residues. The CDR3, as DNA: TGTGCCAGCAGCTTTGGGAGCCATTTGAAGGAGACCCAGTACTTC. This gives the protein CASSFGSHLKETQYF.

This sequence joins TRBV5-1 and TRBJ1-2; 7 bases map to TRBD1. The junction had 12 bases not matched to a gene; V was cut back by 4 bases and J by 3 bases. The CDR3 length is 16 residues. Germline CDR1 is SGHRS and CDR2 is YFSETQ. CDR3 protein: CASSPRGQRGDYGYTF. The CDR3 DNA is TGCGCCAGCAGCCCGAGGGGACAGCGTGGAGACTATGGCTACACCTTC.

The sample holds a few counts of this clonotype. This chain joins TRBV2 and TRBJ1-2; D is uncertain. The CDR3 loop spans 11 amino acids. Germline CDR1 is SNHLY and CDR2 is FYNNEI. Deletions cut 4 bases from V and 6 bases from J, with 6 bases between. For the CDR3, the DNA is TGTGCCAGCAGTGTTCTTGATGGCTACACCTTC. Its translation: CASSVLDGYTF.

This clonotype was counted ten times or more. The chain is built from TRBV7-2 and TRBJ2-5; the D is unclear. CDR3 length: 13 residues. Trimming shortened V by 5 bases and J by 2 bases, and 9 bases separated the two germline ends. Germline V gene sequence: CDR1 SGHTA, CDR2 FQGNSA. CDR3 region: CASSTIEQETQYF. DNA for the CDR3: TGTGCCAGCAGCACAATCGAGCAAGAGACCCAGTACTTC.

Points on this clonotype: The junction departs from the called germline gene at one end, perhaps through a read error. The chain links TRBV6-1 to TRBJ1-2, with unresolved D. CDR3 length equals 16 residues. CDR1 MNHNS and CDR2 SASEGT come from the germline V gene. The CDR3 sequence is CASSEALIKATNGCTF. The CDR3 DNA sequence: TGTGCCAGCAGTGAAGCGCTTATCAAGGCAACCAATGGCTGCACCTTC.

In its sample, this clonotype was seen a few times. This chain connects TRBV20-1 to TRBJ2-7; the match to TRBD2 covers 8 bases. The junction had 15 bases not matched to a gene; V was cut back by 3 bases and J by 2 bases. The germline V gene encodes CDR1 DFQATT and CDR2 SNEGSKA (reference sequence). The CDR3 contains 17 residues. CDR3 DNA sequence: TGCAGTGCTAGCCCCTCGCTAAGCGGGAGTTTCACCTACGAGCAGTACTTC. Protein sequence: CSASPSLSGSFTYEQYF.

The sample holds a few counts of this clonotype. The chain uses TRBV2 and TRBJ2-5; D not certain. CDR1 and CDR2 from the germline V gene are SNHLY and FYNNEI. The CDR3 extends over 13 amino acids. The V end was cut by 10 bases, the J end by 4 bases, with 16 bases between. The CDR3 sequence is CAIKSRPSETQYF. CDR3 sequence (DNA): TGTGCCATCAAATCTCGGCCATCAGAGACCCAGTACTTC. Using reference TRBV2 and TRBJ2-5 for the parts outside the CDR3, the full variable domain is EPEVTQTPSHQVTQMGQEVILRCVPISNHLYFYWYRQILGQKVEFLVSFYNNEISEKSEIFDDQFSVERPDGSNFTLKIRSTKLEDSAMYFCAIKSRPSETQYFGPGTRLLVL.

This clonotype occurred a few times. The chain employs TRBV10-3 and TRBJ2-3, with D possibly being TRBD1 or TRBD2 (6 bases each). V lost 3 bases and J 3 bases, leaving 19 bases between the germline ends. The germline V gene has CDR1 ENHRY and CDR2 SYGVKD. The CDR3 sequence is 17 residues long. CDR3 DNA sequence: TGTGCCATCAGTGATTTGAGGGGGGCGCACGGGACAGATACGCAGTATTTT. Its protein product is CAISDLRGAHGTDTQYF.

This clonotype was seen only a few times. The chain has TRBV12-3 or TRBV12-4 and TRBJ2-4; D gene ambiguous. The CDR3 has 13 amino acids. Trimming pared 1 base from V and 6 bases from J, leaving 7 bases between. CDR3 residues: CASSLGRLNIQYF. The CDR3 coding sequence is TGTGCCAGCAGTTTAGGCAGATTAAACATTCAGTACTTC.

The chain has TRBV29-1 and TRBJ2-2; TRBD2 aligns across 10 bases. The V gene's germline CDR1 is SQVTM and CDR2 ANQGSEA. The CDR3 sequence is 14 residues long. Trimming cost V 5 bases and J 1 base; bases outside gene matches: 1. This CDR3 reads CSVIAGGNTGELFF. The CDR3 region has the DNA TGCAGCGTTATAGCGGGGGGGAACACCGGGGAGCTGTTTTTT.

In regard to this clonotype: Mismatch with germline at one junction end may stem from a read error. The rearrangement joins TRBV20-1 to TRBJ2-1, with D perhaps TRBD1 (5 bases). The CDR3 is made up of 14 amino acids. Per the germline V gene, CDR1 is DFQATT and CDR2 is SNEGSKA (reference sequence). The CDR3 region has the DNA TGCAGTGTTAGAGAGTTGGCAGGGCGGAATGAGCAGTTCTTC. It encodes CSVRELAGRNEQFF.

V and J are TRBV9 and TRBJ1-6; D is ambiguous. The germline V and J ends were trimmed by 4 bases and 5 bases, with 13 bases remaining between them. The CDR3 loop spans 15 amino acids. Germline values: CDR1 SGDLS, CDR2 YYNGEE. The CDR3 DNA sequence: TGTGCCAGCAGCCCCGCGGTAGGGCATAATTCACCCCTCCACTTT. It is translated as CASSPAVGHNSPLHF.

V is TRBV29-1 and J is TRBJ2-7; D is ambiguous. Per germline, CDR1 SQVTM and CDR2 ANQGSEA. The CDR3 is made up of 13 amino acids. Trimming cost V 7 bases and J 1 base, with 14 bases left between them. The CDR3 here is CSGIDSPSYEQYF. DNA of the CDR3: TGCAGCGGTATCGACTCGCCGTCCTACGAGCAGTACTTC.

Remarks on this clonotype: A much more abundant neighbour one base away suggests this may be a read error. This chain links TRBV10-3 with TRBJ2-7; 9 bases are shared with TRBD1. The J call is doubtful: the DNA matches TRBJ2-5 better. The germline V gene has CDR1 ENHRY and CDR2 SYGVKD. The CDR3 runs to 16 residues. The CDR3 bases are TGTGCCATCAGTGACCCGACCGGGACAGGGAGACAGACCCAGTACTTC. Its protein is CAISDPTGTGRQTQYF.

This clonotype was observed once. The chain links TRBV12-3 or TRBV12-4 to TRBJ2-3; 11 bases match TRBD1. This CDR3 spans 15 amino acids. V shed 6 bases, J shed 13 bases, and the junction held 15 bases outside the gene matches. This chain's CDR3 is CASRSDRGRADVEYF. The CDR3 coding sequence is TGTGCCAGCAGGTCGGACAGGGGGCGAGCAGATGTGGAGTATTTT.

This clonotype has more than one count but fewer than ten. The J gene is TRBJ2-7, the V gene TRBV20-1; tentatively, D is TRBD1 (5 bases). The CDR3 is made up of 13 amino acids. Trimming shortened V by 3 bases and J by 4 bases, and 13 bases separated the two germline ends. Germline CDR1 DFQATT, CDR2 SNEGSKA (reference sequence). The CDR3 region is CSARGLGIYEQYF. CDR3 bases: TGCAGTGCTAGGGGGCTTGGGATTTACGAGCAGTACTTC.

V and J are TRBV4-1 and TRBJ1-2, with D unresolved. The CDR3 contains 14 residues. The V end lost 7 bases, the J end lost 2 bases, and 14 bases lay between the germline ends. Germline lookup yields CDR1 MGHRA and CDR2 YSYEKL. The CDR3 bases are TGCGCCAGCACGACGGGGAATTCCAACTATGGCTACACCTTC. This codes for CASTTGNSNYGYTF.

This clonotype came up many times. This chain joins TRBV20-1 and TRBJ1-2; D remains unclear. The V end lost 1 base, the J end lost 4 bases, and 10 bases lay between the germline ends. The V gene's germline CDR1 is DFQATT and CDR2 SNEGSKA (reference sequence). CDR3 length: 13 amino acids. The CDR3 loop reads CSARARDPYGYTF. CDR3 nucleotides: TGCAGTGCTAGAGCGAGGGATCCCTATGGCTACACCTTC.

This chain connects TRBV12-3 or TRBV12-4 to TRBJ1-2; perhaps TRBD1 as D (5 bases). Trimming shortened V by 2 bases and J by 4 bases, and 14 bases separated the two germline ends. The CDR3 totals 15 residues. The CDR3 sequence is CASSLRGTILYGYTF. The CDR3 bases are TGTGCCAGCAGTTTAAGAGGGACGATACTCTATGGCTACACCTTC.

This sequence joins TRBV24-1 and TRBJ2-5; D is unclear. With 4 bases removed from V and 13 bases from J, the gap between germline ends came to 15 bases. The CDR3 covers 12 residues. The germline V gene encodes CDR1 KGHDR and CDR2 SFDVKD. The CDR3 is CATSETSLPRYF. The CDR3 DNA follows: TGTGCCACCAGTGAGACCTCTCTTCCGCGGTACTTC.